The present T cell receptor (beta chain) was sequenced within a study of T cells in Graves' hyperthyroidism and ophthalmopathy (dated by TCRdb to the late 2010s). General notes on the study: Peripheral blood samples were taken at the time of initial diagnosis, prior to any treatment. The study also compared thyroid tissue and blood T-cell repertoires from 6 or 7 Graves' hyperthyroidism patients. The paper describes TCR Vbeta CDR3 sequencing of 140 or so peripheral blood samples, made up of 43 ophthalmopathy patients, around 78 hyperthyroidism patients and 17 progressor patients. An independent validation cohort of about 20 hyperthyroidism patients and about 15 patients who later progressed to ophthalmopathy tested prospective prediction of ophthalmopathy. The 100 discovery patients were divided at random into training and test sets in a 7:3 ratio. Once sampling was done, hyperthyroidism patients were given methimazole at a starting dose of 30 mg daily, whereas ophthalmopathy patients were given high-dose intravenous methylprednisolone. TCR V-J signatures able to tell the groups apart were searched for in a discovery cohort of some 97 patients, of whom more than 40 had Graves' ophthalmopathy and around 58 had stable Graves' hyperthyroidism. Paper-wide results and their limitations: In validation, progression to ophthalmopathy was predicted by the model with around 70% sensitivity and around 75% specificity, a median of approximately 6.5 months before onset. A model built on a 13 V-J signature distinguished ophthalmopathy from stable hyperthyroidism, reaching roughly 88% sensitivity and about 81% specificity in cross-validation and 80%/75% in testing. Most expanded thyroid clonotypes (frequency above 0.001) were also detected in blood, suggesting blood repertoires may reflect thyroid immune responses. No statistical method was used to set the sample size in advance, and investigators knew the group allocation.

After removal of 0 bases from V and 3 bases from J, the junction retains 5 bases not matched to a gene. Via the germline V gene, CDR1 is SGDLS and CDR2 YYNGEE. Inclusive of the bounding cysteine and phenylalanine, the CDR3 is 15 residues long. The CDR3 DNA has 45 bases and is translated from base 1. The TCR beta CDR3 regions were amplified from the RNA transcripts. The TCR CDR3 was subjected to a first round of RT-PCR using the HTBI primer set and the Qiagen OneStep RT-PCR kit. A second multiplex PCR round built the libraries, followed by size selection and purification. Libraries were sequenced paired-end with 100 bp reads on an Illumina HiSeq2000. Regarding the original processing steps: Raw data were processed with SOAPnuke, discarding reads with adapters, uncalled bases, mean Phred below 15, or no exact constant-primer or identifier match. COPE v1.2.5 was used to merge the high-quality paired reads, and each unique nucleotide sequence was defined as a clonotype. MiTCR v1.1 was used to align clonotypes to the IMGT TRBV, TRBD and TRBJ reference segments. The analysis was restricted to V-J combinations with a frequency above 0.0001, which together covered 99% to 99.2% of the repertoires. The TCS score was defined as F50 (clonal expansion) divided by E x V (chaos), with BLOSUM62-based TCRdist calculated between CDR3 peptides within each V-J. Welch's t-statistics and random forest reduced just over 500 V-J features to fewer than 15, which were used in a naive Bayes classifier (R e1071). TCRdb handled the public reads itself, with Q25 trimming in fastp and clone calling in MiXCR, and kept productive beta chains. Identical CDR3 protein sequences are pooled into one entry, listed with their most common genes and DNA. The V and J calls and clone size are TCRdb's, not the authors'. This sample gives under 800,000 distinct CDR3 sequences in total; 12% to 15% of them show up just once. The ten largest clones capture 9.5% to 13% of the sample.

Many counts were recorded for this clonotype. The clone's antigen remains unknown. No much larger clone exists at a distance of one base, and base qualities are not known. Graves' hyperthyroidism was defined as stable when no progression to ophthalmopathy occurred over 18 months of follow-up. Hyperthyroidism patients were newly diagnosed, with disease duration under 2 months, and aged 18 to 65 years. The study excluded patients with uncontrolled infections, other autoimmune diseases, pregnancy or lactation. Clinical symptoms, serum thyroxine and TRAb, thyroid ultrasound, and orbital computed tomography formed the basis for the diagnoses. PBMCs were isolated from roughly 10 ml of fresh peripheral blood by Ficoll-Paque density gradient centrifugation. Total RNA was extracted using Trizol reagent, and RNA quality was assessed on an Agilent 2100 Bioanalyzer.

The TCR sequence derives from a woman between 18 and 29 years old with Graves' hyperthyroidism. The sequenced sample was blood. Recombination linked TRBV9 to TRBJ2-7; TRBD1 lines up with 8 middle nucleotides. The CDR3 sequence is CASSVGTGSIYEQYF. The sequenced DNA: TGTGCCAGCAGCGTAGGGACAGGGAGTATCTACGAGCAGTACTTC.